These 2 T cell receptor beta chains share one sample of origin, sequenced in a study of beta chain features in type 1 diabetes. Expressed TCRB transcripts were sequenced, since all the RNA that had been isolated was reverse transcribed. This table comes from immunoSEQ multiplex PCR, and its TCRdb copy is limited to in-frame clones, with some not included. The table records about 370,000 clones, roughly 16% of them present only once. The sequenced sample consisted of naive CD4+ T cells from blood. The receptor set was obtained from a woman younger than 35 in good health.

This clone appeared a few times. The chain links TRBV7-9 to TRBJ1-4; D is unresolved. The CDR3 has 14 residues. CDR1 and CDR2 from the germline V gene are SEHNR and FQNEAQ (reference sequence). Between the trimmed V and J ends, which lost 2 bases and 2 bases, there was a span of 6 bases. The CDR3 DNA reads TGTGCCAGCAGCTTAATGCAGACTAATGAAAAACTGTTTTTT. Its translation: CASSLMQTNEKLFF. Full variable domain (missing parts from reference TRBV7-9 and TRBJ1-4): DTGVSQNPRHKITKRGQNVTFRCDPISEHNRLYWYRQTLGQGPEFLTYFQNEAQLEKSRLLSDRFSAERPKGSFSTLEIQRTEQGDSAMYLCASSLMQTNEKLFFGSGTQLSVL.

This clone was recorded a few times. The DNA for the CDR3 is TGCGCCAGCAGCATCGGGACAGCGGGGGCAGATACGCAGTATTTT. It encodes CASSIGTAGADTQYF. The chain is built from TRBV5-1 and TRBJ2-3; D may be TRBD2 (8 bases). Germline assignment: CDR1 SGHRS and CDR2 YFSETQ. The V gene lost 4 bases and the J gene lost 4 bases, with 16 bases spanning the gap. The CDR3 runs to 15 residues.